This T cell receptor beta chain was sequenced in a study of blood T cell repertoires in COVID-19. About the study: COVID-19 samples collected from the United States, Italy and Spain covered acute and convalescent phases. The analysed material was cDNA or gDNA that came from T cells, B-cell-depleted T cells, or PBMCs.

Study members were between about 18 and 100 years old and lived in approximately 25 US regions. The CDR3 is 13 amino acids. Germline CDR1 is MNHNY and CDR2 is SVGAGI (reference sequence). V was cut by 5 bases and J by 6 bases, with 14 bases left in between. Sequencing was performed with immunoSEQ multiplex PCR; in TCRdb, only in-frame clones are kept and a portion is missing. Of a few hundred thousand clones listed, around 85% are singletons. The sequence derives from a man aged 35 to 55 who had recovered from COVID-19. This rearrangement joins TRBV6-6 to TRBJ2-7; tentative D call: TRBD1 (5 bases). Input material: PBMCs or T cells enriched from blood (not recorded which). CDR3 in DNA: TGTGCCAGCAGTCCCAGGGCAAGGAGCGAGCAGTACTTC. Protein product: CASSPRARSEQYF.